The clone carrying this TCR beta chain has just a few counts. Its antigen remains unknown. RNA transcripts yielded amplified TCR beta CDR3 regions. The TCR CDR3 was amplified in a first-round RT-PCR using the HTBI primer set. TCRdb independently ran MiXCR on the multiplex PCR reads; one entry per CDR3 protein. Here the sample spans hundreds of thousands of distinct CDR3 sequences, roughly 13% being singletons. The source of the sample is a study of T cells in Graves' hyperthyroidism and ophthalmopathy. Study findings and constraints: Most thyroid clonotypes that were expanded above 0.001 also turned up in blood.

The CDR3 is made up of 14 amino acids. CDR1 and CDR2 from the germline V gene are MNHNS and SASEGT. V lost 6 bases to trimming and J lost 4 bases, with 10 bases between them. Patients with ophthalmopathy all had a Clinical Activity Score of at least 3, a NOSPECS grade of at least 4 and duration under 3 months. Clinical symptoms, serum thyroxine and TRAb, thyroid ultrasound and orbital computed tomography were used for the diagnoses. Sequenced: blood. The genes are TRBV6-1 and TRBJ1-6; TRBD1 might be the D (6 bases). The sequence was collected from a woman in her forties with Graves' ophthalmopathy. CDR3 amino acids: CASRPGQYNSPLHF. The CDR3 bases are TGTGCCAGCAGACCCGGACAGTATAATTCACCCCTCCACTTT.